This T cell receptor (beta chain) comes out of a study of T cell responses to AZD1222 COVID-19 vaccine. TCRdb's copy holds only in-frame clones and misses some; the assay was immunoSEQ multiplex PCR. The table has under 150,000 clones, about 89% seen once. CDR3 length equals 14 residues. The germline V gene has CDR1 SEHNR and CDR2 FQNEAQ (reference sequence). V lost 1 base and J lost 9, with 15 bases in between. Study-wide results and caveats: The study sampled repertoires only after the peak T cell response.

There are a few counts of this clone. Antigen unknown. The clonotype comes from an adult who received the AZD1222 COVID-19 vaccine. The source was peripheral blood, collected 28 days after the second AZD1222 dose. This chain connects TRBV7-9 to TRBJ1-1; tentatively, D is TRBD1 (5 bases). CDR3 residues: CASSLGEQALKAFF. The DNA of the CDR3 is TGTGCCAGCAGCTTAGGGGAACAGGCTCTGAAAGCTTTCTTT.